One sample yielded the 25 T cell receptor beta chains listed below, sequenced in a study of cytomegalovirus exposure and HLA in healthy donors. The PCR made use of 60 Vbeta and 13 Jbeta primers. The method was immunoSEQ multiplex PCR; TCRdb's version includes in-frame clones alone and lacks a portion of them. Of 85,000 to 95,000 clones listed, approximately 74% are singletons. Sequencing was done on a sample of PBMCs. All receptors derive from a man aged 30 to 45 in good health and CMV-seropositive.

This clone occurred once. This chain's CDR3 is CATRTGSNQPQHF. In nucleotides, the CDR3 is TGTGCCACCCGAACGGGGAGCAATCAGCCCCAGCATTTT. The chain combines TRBV6-5 with TRBJ1-5; unclear D gene. Germline lookup yields CDR1 MNHEY and CDR2 SVGAGI. CDR3 size: 13 residues. V lost 10 bases and J lost 1, with 11 bases in between.

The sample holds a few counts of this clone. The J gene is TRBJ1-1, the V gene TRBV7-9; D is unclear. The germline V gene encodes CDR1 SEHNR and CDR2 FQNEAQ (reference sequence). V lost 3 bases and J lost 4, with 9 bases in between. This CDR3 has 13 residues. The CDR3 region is CASSLEGVTEAFF. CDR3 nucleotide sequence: TGTGCCAGCAGCTTGGAAGGAGTCACTGAAGCTTTCTTT.

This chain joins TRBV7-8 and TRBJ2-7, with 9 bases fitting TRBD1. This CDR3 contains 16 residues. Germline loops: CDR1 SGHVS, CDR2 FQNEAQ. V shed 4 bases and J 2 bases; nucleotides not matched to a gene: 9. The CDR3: CASSSERGQGTYEQYF. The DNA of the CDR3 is TGTGCCAGCAGCTCGGAGAGAGGACAGGGGACCTACGAGCAGTACTTC. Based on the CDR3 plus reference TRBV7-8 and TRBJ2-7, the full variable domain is GAGVSQSPRYKVAKRGQDVALRCDPISGHVSLFWYQQALGQGPEFLTYFQNEAQLDKSGLPSDRFFAERPEGSVSTLKIQRTQQEDSAVYLCASSSERGQGTYEQYFGPGTRLTVT.

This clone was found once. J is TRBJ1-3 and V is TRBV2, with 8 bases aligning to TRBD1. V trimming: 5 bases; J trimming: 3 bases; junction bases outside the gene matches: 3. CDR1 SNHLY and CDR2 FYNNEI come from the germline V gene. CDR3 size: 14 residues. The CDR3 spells CASSLDRGGNTIYF. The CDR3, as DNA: TGTGCCAGCAGTTTAGACAGGGGTGGAAACACCATATATTTT.

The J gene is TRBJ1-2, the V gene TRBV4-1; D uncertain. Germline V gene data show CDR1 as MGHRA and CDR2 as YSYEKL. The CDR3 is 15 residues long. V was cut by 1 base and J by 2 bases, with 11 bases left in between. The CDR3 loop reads CASSQGRGGNYGYTF. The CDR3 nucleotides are TGCGCCAGCAGCCAAGGTCGGGGAGGGAACTATGGCTACACCTTC.

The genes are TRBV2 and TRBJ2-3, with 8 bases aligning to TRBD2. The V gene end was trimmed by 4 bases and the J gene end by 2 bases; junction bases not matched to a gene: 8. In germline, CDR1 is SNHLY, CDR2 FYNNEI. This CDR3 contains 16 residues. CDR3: CASSAQPGGTTDTQYF. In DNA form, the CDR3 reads TGTGCCAGCAGTGCCCAGCCGGGAGGGACCACAGATACGCAGTATTTT.

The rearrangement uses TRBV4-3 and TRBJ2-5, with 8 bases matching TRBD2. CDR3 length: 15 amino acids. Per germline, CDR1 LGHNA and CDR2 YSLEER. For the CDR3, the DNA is TGCTCACTCGGGGGGGGCGGGAGGTCCCAAGAGACCCAGTACTTC. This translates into CSLGGGGRSQETQYF.

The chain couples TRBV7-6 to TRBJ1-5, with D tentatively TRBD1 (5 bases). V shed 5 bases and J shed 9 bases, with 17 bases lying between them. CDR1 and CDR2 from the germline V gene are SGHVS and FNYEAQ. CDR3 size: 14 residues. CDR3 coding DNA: TGTGCCAGCAGCCTCGGGACGGGGAGGTGGCCCCAGCATTTT. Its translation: CASSLGTGRWPQHF. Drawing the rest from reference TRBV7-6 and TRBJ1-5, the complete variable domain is GAGVSQSPRYKVTKRGQDVALRCDPISGHVSLYWYRQALGQGPEFLTYFNYEAQQDKSGLPNDRFSAERPEGSISTLTIQRTEQRDSAMYRCASSLGTGRWPQHFGDGTRLSIL.

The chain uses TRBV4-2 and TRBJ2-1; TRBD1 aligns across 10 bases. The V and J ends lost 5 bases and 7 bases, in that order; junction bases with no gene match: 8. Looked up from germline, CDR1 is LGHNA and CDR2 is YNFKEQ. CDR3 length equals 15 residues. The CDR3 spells CASSWETGGLNEQFF. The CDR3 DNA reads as TGTGCCAGCAGCTGGGAGACAGGGGGCTTGAATGAGCAGTTCTTC.

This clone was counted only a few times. The CDR3 DNA sequence: TGTGCCAGCAGTTTATGGGGGGGGGTAGGGAACGACGAGCAGTACTTC. Its protein product is CASSLWGGVGNDEQYF. The chain combines TRBV27 with TRBJ2-7, with 7 positions matching TRBD2. CDR3 length: 16 amino acids. Germline values: CDR1 MNHEY, CDR2 SMNVEV (reference sequence). The junction had 11 bases not matched to a gene; V was cut back by 1 base and J by 5 bases.

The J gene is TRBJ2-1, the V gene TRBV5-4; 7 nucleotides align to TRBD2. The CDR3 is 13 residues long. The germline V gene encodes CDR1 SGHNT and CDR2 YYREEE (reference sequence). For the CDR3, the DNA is TGTGCTGCCAAGAGGGAGGGCCGTGATGAGCAGTTCTTC. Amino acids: CAAKREGRDEQFF.

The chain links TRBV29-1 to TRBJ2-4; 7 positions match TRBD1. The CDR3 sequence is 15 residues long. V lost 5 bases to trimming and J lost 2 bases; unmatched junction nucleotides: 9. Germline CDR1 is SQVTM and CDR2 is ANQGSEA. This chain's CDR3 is CSVSGQGVTKNIQYF. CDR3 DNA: TGCAGCGTTTCGGGGCAGGGGGTAACCAAAAACATTCAGTACTTC.

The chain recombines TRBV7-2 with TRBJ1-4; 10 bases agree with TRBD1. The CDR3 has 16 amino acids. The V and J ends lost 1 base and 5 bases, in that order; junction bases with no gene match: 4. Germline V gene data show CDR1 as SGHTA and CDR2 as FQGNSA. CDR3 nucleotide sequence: TGTGCCAGCAGCTTAGGGGGACAGGGGAGAAATGAAAAACTGTTTTTT. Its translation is CASSLGGQGRNEKLFF. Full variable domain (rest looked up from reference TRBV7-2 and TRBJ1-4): GAGVSQSPSNKVTEKGKDVELRCDPISGHTALYWYRQSLGQGLEFLIYFQGNSAPDKSGLPSDRFSAERTGGSVSTLTIQRTQQEDSAVYLCASSLGGQGRNEKLFFGSGTQLSVL.

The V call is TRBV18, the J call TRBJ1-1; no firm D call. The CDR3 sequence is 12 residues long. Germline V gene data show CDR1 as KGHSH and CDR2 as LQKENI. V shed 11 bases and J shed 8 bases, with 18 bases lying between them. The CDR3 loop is CAASSEDREAFF. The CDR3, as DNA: TGTGCCGCTTCTAGTGAAGACCGAGAAGCTTTCTTT.

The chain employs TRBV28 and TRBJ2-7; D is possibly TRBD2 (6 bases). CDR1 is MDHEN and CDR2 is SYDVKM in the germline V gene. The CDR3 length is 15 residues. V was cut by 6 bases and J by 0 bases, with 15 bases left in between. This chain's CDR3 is CASREPGLNSYEQYF. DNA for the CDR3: TGTGCCAGCAGGGAACCGGGACTGAACTCCTACGAGCAGTACTTC.

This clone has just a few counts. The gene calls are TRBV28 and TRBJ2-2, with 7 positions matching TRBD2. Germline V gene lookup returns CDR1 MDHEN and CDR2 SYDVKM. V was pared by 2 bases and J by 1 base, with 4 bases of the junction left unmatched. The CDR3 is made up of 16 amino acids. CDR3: CASSLPLAVNTGELFF. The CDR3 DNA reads TGTGCCAGCAGTTTACCGCTAGCGGTGAACACCGGGGAGCTGTTTTTT.

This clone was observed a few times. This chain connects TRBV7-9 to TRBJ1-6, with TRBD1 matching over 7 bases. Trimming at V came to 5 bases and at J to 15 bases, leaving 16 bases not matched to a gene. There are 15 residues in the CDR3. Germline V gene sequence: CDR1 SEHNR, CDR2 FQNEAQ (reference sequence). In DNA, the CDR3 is TGTGCCAGCAGCCAAACTCCGGGACAGCAGAGAAACCTCCACTTT. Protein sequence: CASSQTPGQQRNLHF.

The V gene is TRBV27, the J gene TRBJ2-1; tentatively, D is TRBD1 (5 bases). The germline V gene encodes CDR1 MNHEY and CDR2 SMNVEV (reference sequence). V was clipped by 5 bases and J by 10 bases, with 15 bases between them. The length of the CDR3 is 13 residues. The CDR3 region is CASSPQALREQFF. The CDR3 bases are TGTGCCAGCAGTCCACAGGCCCTTAGGGAGCAGTTCTTC.

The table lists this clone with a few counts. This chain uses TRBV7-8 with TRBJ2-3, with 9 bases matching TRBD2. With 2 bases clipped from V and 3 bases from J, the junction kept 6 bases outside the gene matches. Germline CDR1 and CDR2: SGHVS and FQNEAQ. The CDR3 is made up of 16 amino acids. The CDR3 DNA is TGTGCCAGCAGCTTAAGCGGGGGGTGGGGAACAGATACGCAGTATTTT. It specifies CASSLSGGWGTDTQYF.

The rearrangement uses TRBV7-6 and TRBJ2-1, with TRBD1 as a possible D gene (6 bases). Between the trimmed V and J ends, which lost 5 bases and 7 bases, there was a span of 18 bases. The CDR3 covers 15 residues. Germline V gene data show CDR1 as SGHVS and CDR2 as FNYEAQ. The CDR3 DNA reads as TGTGCCAGCAGCCCCGGACAGAGTAATGGGAATGAGCAGTTCTTC. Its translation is CASSPGQSNGNEQFF.

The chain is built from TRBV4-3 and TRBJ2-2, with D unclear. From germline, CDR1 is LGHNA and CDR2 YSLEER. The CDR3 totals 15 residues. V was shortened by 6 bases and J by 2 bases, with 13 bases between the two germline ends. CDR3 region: CASRYSALNTGELFF. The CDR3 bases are TGCGCCAGCAGGTACAGTGCCCTCAACACCGGGGAGCTGTTTTTT.

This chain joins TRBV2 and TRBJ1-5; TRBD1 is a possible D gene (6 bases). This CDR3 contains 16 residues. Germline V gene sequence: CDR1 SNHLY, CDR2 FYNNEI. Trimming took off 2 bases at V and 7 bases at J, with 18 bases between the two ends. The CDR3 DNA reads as TGTGCCAGCAGTGAAAGATCAGGGCAGGGGTTACAGCCCCAGCATTTT. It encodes CASSERSGQGLQPQHF.

This CDR3 reads CASRTGTGAYEQYF. The CDR3 nucleotides are TGTGCCAGCAGAACCGGGACAGGGGCCTACGAGCAGTACTTC. The V gene is TRBV6-5, the J gene TRBJ2-5; 10 nucleotides match TRBD1. Matching the DNA end better, TRBJ2-7 makes the J call doubtful. The CDR3 is 14 amino acids. Germline CDR1 MNHEY, CDR2 SVGAGI.

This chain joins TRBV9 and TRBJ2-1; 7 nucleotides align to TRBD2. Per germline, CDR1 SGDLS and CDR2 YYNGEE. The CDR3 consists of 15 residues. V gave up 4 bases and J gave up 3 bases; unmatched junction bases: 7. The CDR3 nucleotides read TGTGCCAGCAGCCCCCGGGGGGAGCGCTACAATGAGCAGTTCTTC. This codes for CASSPRGERYNEQFF.

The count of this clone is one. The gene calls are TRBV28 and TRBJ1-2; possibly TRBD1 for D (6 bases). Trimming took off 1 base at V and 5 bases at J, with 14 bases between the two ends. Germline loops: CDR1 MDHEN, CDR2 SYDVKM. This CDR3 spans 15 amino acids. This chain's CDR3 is CASSLYGRGRYGYTF. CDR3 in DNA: TGTGCCAGCAGTTTATATGGGAGGGGGAGGTATGGCTACACCTTC.